This TCR beta chain was sequenced during a study of blood T cell repertoires in COVID-19. Study-wide background: Specimens from acute and convalescent COVID-19 originated in the United States, Italy and Spain. Nucleic acid was either cDNA or gDNA, and it came from T cells, B-cell-depleted T cells, or PBMCs.

Authors' analysis steps: By means of reference gene primer amplification, nucleated cell counts were estimated. TCRdb's table, derived via immunoSEQ multiplex PCR, lists solely in-frame clones and lacks some. For V, J and clone size, that table is used; D and trimming come from the DNA. Of approximately 360,000 clones listed, roughly 90% are singletons. The germline V gene encodes CDR1 MNHNY and CDR2 SVGAGI (reference sequence). Unmatched junction bases numbered 4, after V lost 0 bases and J lost 9 bases. This CDR3 spans 16 amino acids. Sequencing input: peripheral blood. The chain recombines TRBV6-6 with TRBJ1-6; TRBD1 matches 11 bases. This clonotype was obtained from a man aged 18 to 30 with active or convalescent COVID-19. CDR3 DNA sequence: TGTGCCAGCAGTTACTCGAGGACAGGGGGCGGTTCACCCCTCCACTTT. Translation gives CASSYSRTGGGSPLHF.